These 11 T cell receptor beta chains were all obtained from the same sample, sequenced in a study of CD8 T cells in Susac syndrome. Reverse transcription of roughly 0.5 to 1 ug RNA was carried out with random hexamers. MiXCR, applied by TCRdb to the immunoSEQ multiplex PCR reads, yields one record per CDR3 protein. There are around 90,000 distinct CDR3 sequences in the sample; about 95% occur only once, and 0.5% to 0.8% lies in the top ten. Material for sequencing was CD8+ T cells from PBMCs. Receptors were obtained from a human donor with Susac syndrome.

The rearrangement links TRBV29-1 to TRBJ1-1; D uncertain. Between the trimmed V and J ends, which lost 7 bases and 1 base, there was a span of 4 bases. The CDR3 extends over 10 amino acids. The germline V gene has CDR1 SQVTM and CDR2 ANQGSEA. DNA of the CDR3: TGCAGCGCTGCGAACACTGAAGCTTTCTTT. Encoded protein: CSAANTEAFF.

This chain joins TRBV6-6 and TRBJ2-5; 8 bases align to TRBD2. CDR3 length: 13 amino acids. The V gene end was trimmed by 2 bases and the J gene end by 4 bases; junction bases not matched to a gene: 0. Germline V gene sequence: CDR1 MNHNY, CDR2 SVGAGI (reference sequence). The CDR3 loop reads CASSYRGGETQYF. CDR3 DNA: TGTGCCAGCAGTTACCGGGGGGGAGAGACCCAGTACTTC.

V and J are TRBV5-6 and TRBJ2-5; D not resolved. The CDR3 contains 13 residues. V lost 0 bases and J 5 bases, leaving 8 bases between the germline ends. Germline V gene data show CDR1 as SGHDT and CDR2 as YYEEEE. The DNA for the CDR3 is TGTGCCAGCAGCTTGGGGCAGGCGGAGACCCAGTACTTC. Translating gives CASSLGQAETQYF. Full variable domain (missing parts from reference TRBV5-6 and TRBJ2-5): DAGVTQSPTHLIKTRGQQVTLRCSPKSGHDTVSWYQQALGQGPQFIFQYYEEEERQRGNFPDRFSGHQFPNYSSELNVNALLLGDSALYLCASSLGQAETQYFGPGTRLLVL.

This chain uses TRBV7-9 with TRBJ1-5; TRBD1 is a possible D gene (6 bases). Trimming shortened V by 6 bases and J by 2 bases, and 20 bases separated the two germline ends. The CDR3 totals 17 residues. Germline CDR1 reads SEHNR; CDR2 reads FQNEAQ (reference sequence). CDR3 DNA sequence: TGTGCCAGCAGTTTGGGGCAGGGGTTAGTAGGCAATCAGCCCCAGCATTTT. As protein: CASSLGQGLVGNQPQHF.

The V and J genes are TRBV25-1 and TRBJ2-7, with 10 bases matching TRBD2. The J segment lost 4 bases and the V segment lost 5 bases, leaving 5 bases of the junction unmatched. The germline gives CDR1 MGHDK, CDR2 SYGVNS. The length of the CDR3 is 14 residues. Written as DNA, the CDR3 is TGTGCCAGCAGTCCGGGACTAGCGACTTACGAGCAGTACTTC. Translating gives CASSPGLATYEQYF.

This chain connects TRBV20-1 to TRBJ1-2, with unresolved D. Germline CDR1 DFQATT, CDR2 SNEGSKA (reference sequence). There are 15 residues in the CDR3. V was clipped by 0 bases and J by 4 bases, with 15 bases between them. For the CDR3, the DNA is TGCAGTGCTAGAGATGGTAGGGCAGAAAGCTATGGCTACACCTTC. Translated: CSARDGRAESYGYTF.

V is TRBV11-2 and J is TRBJ1-4, with no clear D. Germline V gene data show CDR1 as SGHAT and CDR2 as FQNNGV. The V and J ends lost 0 bases and 7 bases respectively, with 12 bases between them. The CDR3 consists of 15 residues. CDR3 DNA: TGTGCCAGCAGCTTAGATCAATCCCCCAGTGAAAAACTGTTTTTT. This gives the protein CASSLDQSPSEKLFF.

This chain connects TRBV10-3 to TRBJ2-1; TRBD1 aligns across 7 bases. Trimming cost V 5 bases and J 4 bases; bases outside gene matches: 5. Germline V gives CDR1 ENHRY, CDR2 SYGVKD. The CDR3 runs 14 residues. The CDR3 region has the DNA TGTGCCATCAGTACAGGGGATGCGTACAATGAGCAGTTCTTC. Residues: CAISTGDAYNEQFF.

The chain joins TRBV9 to TRBJ2-5; TRBD1 aligns across 8 bases. Trimming at V came to 1 base and at J to 2 bases, leaving 7 bases not matched to a gene. Germline lookup yields CDR1 SGDLS and CDR2 YYNGEE. The CDR3 has 16 residues. CDR3 loop: CASSVNRGIPQETQYF. In DNA form, the CDR3 reads TGTGCCAGCAGCGTAAACAGGGGGATACCACAAGAGACCCAGTACTTC.

This chain connects TRBV12-3 or TRBV12-4 to TRBJ1-6, with 11 bases aligning to TRBD1. V was pared by 5 bases and J by 4 bases, with 7 bases of the junction left unmatched. The CDR3 contains 17 residues. CDR3 in DNA: TGTGCCAGCAGTCGGGGACAGGGGGGTTCTTATAATTCACCCCTCCACTTT. Translated: CASSRGQGGSYNSPLHF.

The chain links TRBV20-1 to TRBJ1-5; possible D gene TRBD1, 6 bases. Germline lookup yields CDR1 DFQATT and CDR2 SNEGSKA (reference sequence). Trimming left V 4 bases short and J 3 bases short, with 16 bases between. The CDR3 loop spans 15 amino acids. The DNA for the CDR3 is TGCAGTGCTACCCGAGGAGGGACACTCAATCAGCCCCAGCATTTT. This gives the protein CSATRGGTLNQPQHF.